This record concerns one T cell receptor (beta chain) sequence. The antigen is undetermined. Described time point: baseline pretreatment blood. Treatment described: 15 Gy SBRT to primary tumor, nephrectomy 4 weeks later. Radiation-treated patients gave blood at baseline, week 2 and week 4. Libraries were prepared by immunoSEQ multiplex PCR; TCRdb keeps only in-frame clonotypes and omits some of them. This table holds some 100,000 clones, 70% to 85% found once. This entry comes from a study of radiation and T cells in renal cell carcinoma. Overall study context: Nephrectomy followed 15 Gy stereotactic body radiation by 4 weeks. Study-level points and caveats: Pretreatment tumor biopsies were lacking, so baseline clonotypes are unknown. Top tumor clonotypes rose in blood 2 weeks post-radiation, then contracted.

Unmatched junction bases numbered 11, after V lost 5 bases and J lost 7 bases. The CDR3 is 15 residues long. CDR1 and CDR2 (germline): LNHDA, SQIVND (reference sequence). The chain joins TRBV19 to TRBJ2-1; TRBD2 matches at 7 bases. The receptor was isolated from a man in his 60s with renal cell carcinoma. Sequenced here: blood, sampled from a patient whose treatment included radiotherapy and nephrectomy. The CDR3 loop reads CASSPLGGSVNEQFF. In DNA, the CDR3 is TGTGCCAGTAGTCCGCTGGGCGGGAGTGTTAATGAGCAGTTCTTC.